This TCR beta chain appears in the sequencing data of a study of regulatory T cells in long-lasting Graves disease. Study observations and caveats: Relative to newly diagnosed Graves' patients, persistent ones had lower TCR diversity.

This clonotype was counted between two and nine times. The antigen is unknown. The germline V gene has CDR1 MNHNS and CDR2 SASEGT. Trimming removed 6 bases from V and 3 bases from J, with 12 bases in between. The CDR3 runs to 13 residues. TCR beta libraries were built with iRepertoire HTBI primers and Arm-PCR of CDR3 regions. TCRdb analysed the multiplex PCR reads with MiXCR anew, one entry per CDR3 protein. In the table there are under 300,000 distinct CDR3 sequences, approximately 20% of which are singletons. Time point given: newly diagnosed GD, antithyroid drugs for less than 3 months. Isolated PBMC RNA provided the starting material for the TCR library. This same sample was also taken into another study, of T cells in Graves' hyperthyroidism and ophthalmopathy. As that report states: The primer set for the first-round RT-PCR of the TCR CDR3 was HTBI.

The genes are TRBV6-1 and TRBJ2-7, with a weak D call TRBD1 (5 bases). Specimen: peripheral blood mononuclear cells (PBMCs), collected at new diagnosis, from a patient treated with antithyroid drugs. The sequence came from a woman in her twenties or thirties with Graves disease. CDR3 residues: CASRDTRDYEQYF. The CDR3 nucleotides are TGTGCCAGCAGGGACACGCGAGACTACGAGCAGTACTTC.